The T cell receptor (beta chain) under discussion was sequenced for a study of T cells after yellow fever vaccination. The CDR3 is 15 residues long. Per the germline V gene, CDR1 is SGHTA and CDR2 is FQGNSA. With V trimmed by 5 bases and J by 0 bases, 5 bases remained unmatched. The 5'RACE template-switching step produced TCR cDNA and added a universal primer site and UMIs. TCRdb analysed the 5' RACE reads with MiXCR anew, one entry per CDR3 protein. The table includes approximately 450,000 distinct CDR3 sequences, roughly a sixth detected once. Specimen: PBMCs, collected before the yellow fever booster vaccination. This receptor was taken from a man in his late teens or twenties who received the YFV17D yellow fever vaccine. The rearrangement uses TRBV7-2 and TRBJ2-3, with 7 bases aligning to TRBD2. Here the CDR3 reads CASSPDGGSTDTQYF. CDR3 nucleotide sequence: TGTGCCAGCAGCCCGGACGGGGGGAGCACAGATACGCAGTATTTT.